This TCR beta chain was documented in a study of response to subunit inactivated influenza vaccine. Trimming pared 9 bases from V and 1 base from J, leaving 12 bases between. The CDR3 is made up of 13 amino acids. Germline assignment: CDR1 MNHNY and CDR2 SVGAGI (reference sequence). TCRdb fed the RT-PCR reads into MiXCR, producing one record per CDR3 protein. Here the sample spans about 530,000 distinct CDR3 sequences, approximately 13% being singletons. The sample here was PBMCs from blood, taken roughly 48 days after vaccination. This chain uses TRBV6-6 with TRBJ1-1, with a weak D call TRBD1 (5 bases). The TCR sequence derives from a man in his forties or fifties who received an inactivated influenza vaccine. The CDR3 spells CASKIGQNTEAFF. The CDR3 DNA reads TGTGCCAGTAAAATAGGACAGAACACTGAAGCTTTCTTT.